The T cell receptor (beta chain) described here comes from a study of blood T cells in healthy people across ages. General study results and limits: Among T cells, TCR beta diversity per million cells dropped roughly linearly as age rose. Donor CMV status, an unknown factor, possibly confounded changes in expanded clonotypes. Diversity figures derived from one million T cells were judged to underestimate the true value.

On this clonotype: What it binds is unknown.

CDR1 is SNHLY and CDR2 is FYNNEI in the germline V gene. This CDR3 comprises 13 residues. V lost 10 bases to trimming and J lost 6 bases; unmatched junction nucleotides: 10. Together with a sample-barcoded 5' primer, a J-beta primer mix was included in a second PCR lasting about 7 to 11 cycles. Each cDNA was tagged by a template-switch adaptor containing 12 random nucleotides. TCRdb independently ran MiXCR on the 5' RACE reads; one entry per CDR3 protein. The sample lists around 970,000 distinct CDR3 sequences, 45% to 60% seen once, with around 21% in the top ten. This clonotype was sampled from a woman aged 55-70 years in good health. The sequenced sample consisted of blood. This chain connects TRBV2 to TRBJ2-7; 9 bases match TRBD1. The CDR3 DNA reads TGTGCCACAGCATGGGGACAGGGTGGCGAGCAGTACTTC. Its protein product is CATAWGQGGEQYF.